Below, 9 T cell receptor beta chains from the same sample are listed, as sequenced in a study of T-cell reconstitution after alpha-beta-depleted transplantation in children. The library targeted TCRbeta and was prepared with unique molecular identifiers. In TCRdb, the PCR reads were re-called with MiXCR into one record per CDR3 protein. The sample has more than 85,000 distinct CDR3 sequences, about 5.6% seen once; the top ten hold about 6%. The material sequenced was PBMCs, mostly from graft donor cells, taken 60 days after TCRalphabeta/CD19-depleted stem cell transplant. Source of these receptors: a female patient aged 2 to 10 who had a stem cell transplant for Fanconi anemia, so the T cells may come from the graft donor.

This clonotype was recorded many times. The chain employs TRBV15 and TRBJ2-5, with unresolved D. Germline CDR1 and CDR2: LNHNV and YYDKDF (reference sequence). This CDR3 spans 14 amino acids. Trimming removed 0 bases at V and 0 bases at J, with 5 bases between. The CDR3 DNA is TGTGCCACCAGCAGAGATCGCAACCAAGAGACCCAGTACTTC. Amino acids: CATSRDRNQETQYF.

This clonotype was detected a few times. This chain connects TRBV7-2 to TRBJ2-5, with D perhaps assigned TRBD1 or TRBD2 (6 bases each). V was cut by 5 bases and J by 5 bases, with 15 bases left in between. The CDR3 contains 14 residues. CDR1 SGHTA and CDR2 FQGNSA come from the germline V gene. The CDR3: CASSPWLGGETQYF. The DNA of the CDR3 is TGTGCCAGCAGCCCTTGGCTGGGGGGCGAGACCCAGTACTTC.

This clonotype appeared many times. The rearrangement links TRBV4-2 to TRBJ2-3, with 9 bases fitting TRBD1. The V segment lost 0 bases and the J segment 2 bases; nucleotides outside the gene matches: 6. CDR1 and CDR2 (germline): LGHNA, YNFKEQ. The CDR3 consists of 17 residues. The CDR3 DNA reads TGTGCCAGCAGCCAAGAAAGGACAGGGGCCCTCACAGATACGCAGTATTTT. Its protein product is CASSQERTGALTDTQYF.

This clonotype has at least ten counts. The rearrangement links TRBV29-1 to TRBJ2-3; D perhaps matches TRBD2 (6 bases). The CDR3 totals 15 residues. V was pared by 6 bases and J by 3 bases, with 19 bases between. CDR1 is SQVTM and CDR2 is ANQGSEA in the germline V gene. The CDR3 coding sequence is TGCAGCGTAGTATTTTGGGACTGGAGAACAGATACGCAGTATTTT. It yields the protein CSVVFWDWRTDTQYF.

Worth noting for this clonotype: Possible read error: a much larger clone is one base away. The V and J genes are TRBV3-1 and TRBJ2-3, with D perhaps TRBD2 (6 bases). CDR3 length equals 18 residues. Trimming removed 8 bases at V and 2 bases at J, with 26 bases between. Germline lookup yields CDR1 LGHDT and CDR2 YNNKEL (reference sequence). The CDR3 coding sequence is TGTGCCAGCTGTTTATTCGGCCGGGGGAGTCTTCTCACAGATACGCAGTATTTT. Amino acid sequence: CASCLFGRGSLLTDTQYF.

This clonotype came up many times. The J gene is TRBJ1-4, the V gene TRBV14; D gene uncertain. CDR1 and CDR2 from the germline V gene are SGHDN and FVKESK. CDR3 length equals 15 residues. V lost 2 bases, J lost 5 bases, and 12 bases lay in between. CDR3 nucleotides: TGTGCCAGCAGCCAACCCGTGGCGTTAAATGAAAAACTGTTTTTT. Amino acids: CASSQPVALNEKLFF.

This clonotype showed up many times. The V call is TRBV19, the J call TRBJ1-5, with a possible D match to TRBD1 (5 bases). Germline CDR1 and CDR2: LNHDA and SQIVND (reference sequence). V lost 7 bases and J 1 base, leaving 14 bases between the germline ends. CDR3 length: 15 amino acids. CDR3 sequence: CASTLWGDSNQPQHF. CDR3 sequence (DNA): TGTGCCAGTACACTATGGGGGGACAGCAATCAGCCCCAGCATTTT. Based on the CDR3 plus reference TRBV19 and TRBJ1-5, the full variable domain is DGGITQSPKYLFRKEGQNVTLSCEQNLNHDAMYWYRQDPGQGLRLIYYSQIVNDFQKGDIAEGYSVSREKKESFPLTVTSAQKNPTAFYLCASTLWGDSNQPQHFGDGTRLSIL.

This clonotype has a count of ten or more. This chain links TRBV5-1 with TRBJ2-2; TRBD2 matches at 12 bases. This CDR3 is built from 17 residues. Germline trimming cut 0 bases from V and 6 bases from J; bases unmatched to any gene: 6. Germline CDR1 is SGHRS and CDR2 is YFSETQ. In DNA, the CDR3 is TGCGCCAGCAGCTTGGGTCTCAGACTAGCGGGAGCCGGGGAGCTGTTTTTT. Amino acid sequence: CASSLGLRLAGAGELFF.

This clonotype was counted ten times or more. This rearrangement joins TRBV28 to TRBJ2-7; D remains ambiguous. This CDR3 has 12 residues. Trimming removed 8 bases at V and 0 bases at J, with 8 bases between. CDR1 is MDHEN, CDR2 SYDVKM, per germline. The CDR3 region has the DNA TGTGCCAGCTTATCCCGCTCCTACGAGCAGTACTTC. Protein: CASLSRSYEQYF.